The subject of this entry is one T cell receptor beta chain. Its antigen is not yet known. Base qualities are not provided; no much larger clone lies one nucleotide away. The entry originates in a study of cytomegalovirus exposure and HLA in healthy donors (dated by TCRdb to the late 2010s). Some background on the complete study: According to an earlier analysis of several hundred of the donors, about 179 million T cells yielded over 90 million unique TCR beta sequences and approximately 300 Gb of sequence data. Around 330 gigabases of sequencing data and around 85 million unique TCR sequences made up an early release that covered approximately 700 HLA-typed donors. Of the 300 to 500 genotyped donors, less than 85% were placed in the genetic ancestry cluster associated with self-reported Caucasian donors. The study aimed to test whether signatures of past pathogen exposure could be identified by cataloging public T cell receptors. The study profiled the T cell repertoires of hundreds of subjects by immunosequencing and related them to cytomegalovirus serostatus. Besides the first cohort of 550 to 750 subjects, a separate validation cohort made up of 90 to 150 different subjects was used. To predict cytomegalovirus infection status, the study combined high-throughput TCR immunosequencing, statistical association of individual TCRs with disease status, and machine learning. A later analysis re-examined previously published TCR beta repertoires from about 700 donors and added high-resolution HLA genotyping to investigate patterns of TCR occurrence. Rather than using new phenotypic data, the later analysis identified candidate immune exposures from TCR beta sequences and from how often those sequences occurred across donors. An earlier analysis of around 580 of the donors used high-throughput TCR beta sequencing to judge whether each TCR beta V gene segment behaved as functional or pseudogenic. Alongside the repertoire data, information on donor age, sex, ethnicity and CMV serostatus was compiled. In a later genetic analysis, genome-wide SNP genotypes for about 65% of the roughly 670 donors were used, and that subset was treated as a discovery cohort. Every discovery cohort repertoire had been produced on one sequencing platform. Both class I and class II loci were covered by HLA typing, at four-digit resolution. Typing coverage varied by locus: roughly 629-640 donors for A, B, C, DRB1 and DQB1; roughly 520 for DQA1; over 600 for DPA1; 400 to 480 for DPB1. Roughly five DR-DQ haplotypes were handled as single units for association and clustering because linkage in the cohort was strong. Across 300 to 500 genotyped donors of the cohort, an average of roughly 250,000 unique TCR beta nucleotide sequences per donor were sequenced, and roughly 17% of those sequences were non-productive. Overall results and qualifications from the work: A cluster of highly shared sequence variants was judged likely to represent a technical artifact of the sequencing pipeline. The authors suggested that the approach could potentially be generalized to other disease states and immunological phenotypes. In both the original and validation cohorts, the classifier was reported to diagnose cytomegalovirus status with high specificity and sensitivity. In a later genetic analysis, fewer N-insertions in productive TCRs were reported among donors in an Asian-associated ancestry cluster than the approximately 670-donor mean. Over 15 rarely observed V segments, including chromosome 9 orphons, were excluded from the earlier analysis of just under 600 of the donors because counts were too low. The 87-base-pair reads could not distinguish some IMGT-functional V segments, including TRBV6-2 and TRBV6-3, so those segments were excluded. In the study, 164 TCR beta chains were listed as associated with cytomegalovirus. The presence/absence analyses assumed that sequencing depth was roughly uniform across donors, and that assumption may not be true. In a later analysis, several top co-occurrence clusters were reported to appear linked to parvovirus B19, influenza, CMV and Epstein-Barr virus. Most CMV-associated TCR beta chains appeared to be HLA-restricted in a later analysis, and the HLA associations seemed to be driven largely by CMV exposure. Correlated functional status among segregating V segments might be attributable to linkage disequilibrium, but an unknown experimental factor could not be ruled out. Because HLA typing was missing for some donors at each locus, association tests included only the typed subset. A few of the identified cytomegalovirus-associated TCR beta chains were confirmed in vitro to be specific for cytomegalovirus antigens. CMV serostatus was the only immune exposure information available for the cohort. A later analysis found that HLA-associated TCR beta chains were more clonally expanded and had lower generation probabilities than equally common non-associated chains. Across donors, most TCR sequences were observed very rarely, whereas some public TCRs were present in many individuals. A further reported finding was that TCR beta sequences accurately predicted the HLA-A and HLA-B alleles for most subjects in the first cohort. In a later analysis, TCR association rates were found to vary across HLA loci, with the most associated TCRs seen for DRB1 alleles and the fewest for HLA-C alleles. V-gene and J-gene trimming of TCR beta chains was associated with a missense DCLRE1C variant in a later genetic analysis, and the association was replicated in an independent cohort. In an earlier analysis of a few hundred of the donors, most TCR beta V segments were observed in productive rearrangements about 87% or about 30% of the time, broadly matching IMGT annotations. Strong co-occurrence of HLA alleles, especially DR and DQ, made assigning TCR associations to individual alleles difficult. The cohort was sequenced for TCR beta chains only, and without alpha or paired-chain data the features that could be detected were limited. In a later analysis, 15,000 to 20,000 TCR beta sequences were associated with specific HLA alleles at a false discovery rate of 0.05.

The cohort was made up of around 720 healthy bone marrow donors. Cohort members were all nominally healthy when sampled, although unrecorded immune exposures were likely present. The donor tested CMV seropositive and was one of the 289 seropositive cohort members. Every donor gave a peripheral blood sample, and the peripheral blood mononuclear cells from that sample were used for TCR beta sequencing. Genomic DNA extraction from the blood cell samples was performed with the Qiagen DNeasy Blood Extraction Kit. Libraries were constructed by the immunoSEQ multiplex PCR assay. A mixture of 60 forward primers for TCR Vbeta segments and 13 reverse primers for TCR Jbeta segments was used in the multiplex PCR. Amplification of the CDR3 region of rearranged TCR beta genes was performed with a multiplex PCR assay on genomic DNA. The amplified TCR beta libraries were sequenced on the Illumina HiSeq System as 87-base-pair reads. As for how the authors treated the data: In a later analysis, tens of millions of unique TCR beta chains were counted across the 690 or so repertoires, and around 10 million of these chains were shared by at least two donors. Raw reads were error-corrected and collapsed into unique sequences with a nearest-neighbor algorithm that merged closely related sequences to remove PCR and sequencing errors. V, D and J gene segments were assigned by aligning CDR3 sequences to IMGT reference sequences. For a sequence to be retained, a match of at least six nucleotides was required to both a V gene segment and a J gene segment. A rearrangement was called productive if the CDR3 had no stop codons and remained in frame with V and J, and every other rearrangement was called non-productive. CDR3 was defined by IMGT convention, running from the second conserved V-encoded cysteine to the conserved J-encoded phenylalanine. In an earlier analysis of more than 550 of the donors, sequences lacking an unambiguous match to a single V gene segment were excluded. An earlier analysis of some 610 of the donors called V segments functional above 56.7% productive rearrangements and segregating when the between-donor standard deviation exceeded 5%. A statistical classification framework was developed to diagnose cytomegalovirus status using the catalog of TCR beta chain sequences. In a later analysis, V and J genes were assigned by comparing TCR nucleotide sequences against IMGT/GENE-DB human TR gene sequences. The TCRdist pipeline was used in a later analysis to assign CDR3 sequences and most-parsimonious VDJ recombination scenarios. In a later analysis, every TCR beta chain was defined by the combination of its CDR3 amino acid sequence and its V-gene family, and reads without a unique V-gene family were dropped. In a later analysis, 500 to 700 highly shared, low-generation-probability nucleotide sequences were removed to address suspected cross-contamination and a sequencing artifact. In a later analysis, a clonal expansion index for each public chain was calculated from normalized within-repertoire ranks of inferred template counts. In a later analysis, generation probabilities were computed using a VDJ recombination model fitted to out-of-frame rearrangements, and the results were checked against IGoR. A later analysis scored TCR-TCR, TCR-HLA and TCR-CMV co-occurrence with hypergeometric tests, applying a repertoire-size bias correction to TCR pairs. To estimate false discovery rates, a later analysis permuted the HLA or CMV assignments 20 times. In a later analysis, co-occurring TCRs were grouped using DBSCAN, with TCRdist sequence similarity added in when clustering inside HLA-allele-positive subsets. Co-occurrence clustering excluded repertoires with fewer than 30,000 or more than 120,000 public chains, plus five with anomalous nucleotide sharing. Sourced from immuneACCESS, this table was stored by TCRdb with only in-frame sequences that have V and J called. A share of the clones is absent; for the studies checked, an unresolved V gene accounts for under half, and the remainder has no known explanation. That table furnishes V, J and clone size, whereas the DNA furnished D and trimming. This sample comprises 70,000 to 95,000 clones, around 76% of them detected only once. Over 9% of the sample is in the top ten clones.

CDR1 is given as WSHSY and CDR2 as SAAADI, both from the germline V gene. V is shortened by 6 bases, J by 2 bases, and the region joining them spans 8 bases. Spanning cysteine to phenylalanine, the CDR3 consists of 14 amino acids. Only the CDR3 region is kept as DNA, spanning 42 bases read in frame from base 1. The receptor was isolated from a man aged 25-40 years in good health and CMV-seropositive. The chain employs TRBV10-2 and TRBJ2-6; TRBD1 might be the D gene, on 5 matching bases. The sample consisted of PBMCs. The sequenced DNA is TGCGCCAGCAGCAGGGCAACTGGGGCCAACGTCCTGACTTTC. Its protein reads: CASSRATGANVLTF.